This TCR beta chain appears in the sequencing data of a study of blood T cells in healthy people across ages. Broader study findings: PBMCs left unsorted prevented a conclusive naive versus antigen-experienced comparison.

Per sample, a minimum of 6 million PBMCs were isolated. This clonotype was recorded a few times. Its antigen is not identified. Germline-derived CDR1 and CDR2 are SQVTM and ANQGSEA. The CDR3 spans 11 residues. Through a sample-barcoded 5' primer and a J-beta primer mix, a second PCR was run for roughly 6 to 12 cycles. All samples gave at least 2.5 million CDR3-containing paired-end reads. TCRdb reprocessed the 5' RACE reads via MiXCR and lists one record per CDR3 protein. The sample shows about 580,000 distinct CDR3 sequences, roughly 48% of them seen only once. The genes are TRBV29-1 and TRBJ2-5; TRBD2 is a possible D gene (5 bases). Matching the DNA end better, TRBJ2-7 makes the J call doubtful. This receptor was obtained from a man older than 75 in good health. The sequencing input was blood. The CDR3 region is CSVGRDYEQYF. DNA of the CDR3: TGCAGCGTTGGTCGGGATTACGAGCAGTACTTC.